The clone carrying this T cell receptor beta chain was picked up many times. The antigen remains undetermined. The CDR3 loop spans 13 amino acids. Germline assignment: CDR1 LNHNV and CDR2 YYDKDF (reference sequence). V was clipped by 1 base and J by 6 bases, with 10 bases between them. These data are taken from a study of CD8 T cells in ankylosing spondylitis. Points from the study as a whole: Made up of eight highly homologous variants, a TCR beta motif appeared characteristic of ankylosing spondylitis blood. Disease-linked clones reportedly showed significant enrichment in matched ankylosing spondylitis synovial fluid. Clones linked with disease were CD8+ and fairly uncommon in the peripheral blood.

By quantitative 5'-RACE with molecular barcodes, the TCR beta libraries were made. Via MiXCR, TCRdb re-called the 5' RACE reads, giving one row per CDR3 protein. Altogether approximately 300,000 distinct CDR3 sequences are present, less than 25% being singletons, with the ten largest covering about 4%. The chain carries TRBV15 and TRBJ2-7; no clear D gene. Material for sequencing was blood, either unsorted or a sorted T cell fraction (not recorded which). The sequence was obtained from a female donor with ankylosing spondylitis or in good health (not recorded which). The CDR3 loop reads CATSRVPSGEQYF. The CDR3 nucleotides read TGTGCCACCAGCAGAGTTCCATCGGGCGAGCAGTACTTC.